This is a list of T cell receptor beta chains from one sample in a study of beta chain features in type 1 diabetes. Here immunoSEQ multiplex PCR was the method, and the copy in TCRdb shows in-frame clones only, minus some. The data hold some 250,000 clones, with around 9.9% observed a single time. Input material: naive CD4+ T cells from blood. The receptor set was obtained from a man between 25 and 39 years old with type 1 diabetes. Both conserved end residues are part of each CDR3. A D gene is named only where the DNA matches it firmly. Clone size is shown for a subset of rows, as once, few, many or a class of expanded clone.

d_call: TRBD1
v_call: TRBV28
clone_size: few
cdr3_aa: CASSSRDRGYNEQFF

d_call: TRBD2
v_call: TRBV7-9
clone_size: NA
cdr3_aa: CASSYRRGLAGFTDTQYF

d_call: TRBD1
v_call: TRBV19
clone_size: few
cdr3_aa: CASSSGQGAYADTQYF

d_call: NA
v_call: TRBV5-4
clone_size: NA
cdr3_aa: CASSNTGVGNTGELFF

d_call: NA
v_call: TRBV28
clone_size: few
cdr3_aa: CASSRGRYEQYF

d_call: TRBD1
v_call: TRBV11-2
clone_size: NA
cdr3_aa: CASRRPGQGRNSPLHF

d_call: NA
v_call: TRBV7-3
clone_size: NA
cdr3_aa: CASSLTPRGRTGELFF

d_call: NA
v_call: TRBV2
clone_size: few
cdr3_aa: CASSPNTGELFF

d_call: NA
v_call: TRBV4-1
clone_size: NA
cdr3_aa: CASSQAGEKLFF

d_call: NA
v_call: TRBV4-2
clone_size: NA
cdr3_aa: CASSQNTFGELFF

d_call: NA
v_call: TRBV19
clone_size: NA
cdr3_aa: CASNYARGQPQHF

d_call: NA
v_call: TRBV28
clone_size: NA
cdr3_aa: CASSAHSPLTDTQYF

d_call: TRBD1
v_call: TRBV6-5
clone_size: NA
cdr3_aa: CASSNRDSKGAFF

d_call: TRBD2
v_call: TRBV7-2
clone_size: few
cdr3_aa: CASSRGGGGETQYF

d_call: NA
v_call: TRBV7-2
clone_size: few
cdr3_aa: CASQRGRTETQYF

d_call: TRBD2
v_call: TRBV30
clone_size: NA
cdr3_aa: CAWSLGLDNEQFF

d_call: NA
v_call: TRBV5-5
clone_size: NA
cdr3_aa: CASSLGQTIEAFF

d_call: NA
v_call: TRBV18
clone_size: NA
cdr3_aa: CASSSGSGARGYTF

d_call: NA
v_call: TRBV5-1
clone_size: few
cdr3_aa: CASSLRAGTRTLHF

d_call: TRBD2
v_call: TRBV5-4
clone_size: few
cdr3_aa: CASSPAGVQNIQYF

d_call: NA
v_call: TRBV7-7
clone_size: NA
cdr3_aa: CASSLQGEVTQYF

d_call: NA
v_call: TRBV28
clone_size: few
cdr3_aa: CASSVGLPGELFF

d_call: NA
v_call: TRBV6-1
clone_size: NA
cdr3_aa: CASSPRGGETQYF

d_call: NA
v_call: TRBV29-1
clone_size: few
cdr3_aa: CSILTNTGLAGDF

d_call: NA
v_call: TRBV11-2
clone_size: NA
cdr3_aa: CASSPLGALEQFF

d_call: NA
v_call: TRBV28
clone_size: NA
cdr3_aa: CASSLLGQPSYGYTF

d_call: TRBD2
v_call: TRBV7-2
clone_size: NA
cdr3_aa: CASSVGLAGGYYEQYF

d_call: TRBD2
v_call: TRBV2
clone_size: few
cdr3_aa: CASSGLGGETQYF

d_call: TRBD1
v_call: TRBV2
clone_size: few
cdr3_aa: CASSAQGGNQPQHF

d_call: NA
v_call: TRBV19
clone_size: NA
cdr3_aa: CASSRNRVAEAFF

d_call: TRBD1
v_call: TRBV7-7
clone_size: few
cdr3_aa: CASSQGTGTYNEQFF

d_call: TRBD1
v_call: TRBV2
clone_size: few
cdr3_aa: CASRGDRGQETQYF

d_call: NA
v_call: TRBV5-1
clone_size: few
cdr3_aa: CASSLPGEAFF

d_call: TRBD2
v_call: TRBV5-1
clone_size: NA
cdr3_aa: CASSFTGGPYEQYF

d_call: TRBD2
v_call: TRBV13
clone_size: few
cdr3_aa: CASSLPRLAGAYNEQFF

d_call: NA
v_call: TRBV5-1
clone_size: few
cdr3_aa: CASSLPQGPQGYTF

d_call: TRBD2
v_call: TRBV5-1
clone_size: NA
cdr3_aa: CASSSGGVSTDTQYF

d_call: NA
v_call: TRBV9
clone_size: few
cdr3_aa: CASTPGGRDTGELFF

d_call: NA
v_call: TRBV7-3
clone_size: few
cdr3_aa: CASSKIAGAGETQYF

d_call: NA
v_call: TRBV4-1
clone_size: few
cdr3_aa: CASSPRAGATWSQETQYF

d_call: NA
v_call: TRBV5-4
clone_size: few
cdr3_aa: CASSFAGKTYNEQFF

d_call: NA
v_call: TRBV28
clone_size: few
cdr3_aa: CASRSPGLRAGTDNEQFF

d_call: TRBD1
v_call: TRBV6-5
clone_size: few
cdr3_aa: CASSTGDNEQFF

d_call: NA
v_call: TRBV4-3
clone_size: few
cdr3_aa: CASSQDSFGGNEQYF

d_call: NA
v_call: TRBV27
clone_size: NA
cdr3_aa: CASSLVGRDQPQHF

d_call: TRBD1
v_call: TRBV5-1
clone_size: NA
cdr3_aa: CASSPGQPTTNEKLFF

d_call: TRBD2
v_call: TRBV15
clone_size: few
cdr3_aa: CATSRVAGTYNEQFF

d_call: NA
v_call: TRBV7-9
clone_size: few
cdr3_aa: CASSLDQNTQYF

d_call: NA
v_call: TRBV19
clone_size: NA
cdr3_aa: CASSPEGFRGEQYF

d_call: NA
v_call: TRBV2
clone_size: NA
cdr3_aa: CASQYPRTEAFF

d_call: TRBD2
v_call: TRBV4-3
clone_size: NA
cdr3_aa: CASGPGRDYNEQFF

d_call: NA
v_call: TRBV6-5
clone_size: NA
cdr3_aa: CASRRNEGDHTEAFF

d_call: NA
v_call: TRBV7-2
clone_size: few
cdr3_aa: CASSLGAYSYEQYF

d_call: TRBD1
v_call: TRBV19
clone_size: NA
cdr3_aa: CASTSSLGQIQETQYF